A selection of T cell receptor beta chains follows, all from one sample in a study of blood T cell repertoires in COVID-19. This table comes from immunoSEQ multiplex PCR, and its TCRdb copy is limited to in-frame clones, with some not included. The sample gives 300,000 or so clones, roughly 83% of which show up once; roughly 1.6% is in the top ten. Sequenced input: peripheral blood. Source of these receptors: a woman in her forties or fifties with acute or convalescent COVID-19. The CDR3 runs from the conserved cysteine through the conserved F or W. D genes are given only for firm matches. For some rows the clone size is stated as once, few or many, or as a class when expanded; others skip it.

NA,TRBJ1-1,15,once,TRBV4-1,TGCGCCAGCAGCCGAGGGCAAGGTCCGAACACTGAAGCTTTCTTT,CASSRGQGPNTEAFF
NA,TRBJ1-3,15,NA,TRBV7-3,TGTGCCAGCAGCTCTCCAGGGGCACCTGGAAACACCATATATTTT,CASSSPGAPGNTIYF
TRBD1,TRBJ2-7,15,NA,TRBV28,TGTGCCAGCATCACAGGGGGAGCCGGCCCCTACGAGCAGTACTTC,CASITGGAGPYEQYF
NA,TRBJ1-4,18,NA,TRBV7-6,TGTGCCAGCAGCTTAATTTTGGGCCAGGGTTTGGATAATGAAAAACTGTTTTTT,CASSLILGQGLDNEKLFF
TRBD2,TRBJ2-1,15,NA,TRBV27,TGTGCCAGCAGTTTAGAGGCGGGAGGGTACAATGAGCAGTTCTTC,CASSLEAGGYNEQFF
TRBD1,TRBJ2-5,13,NA,TRBV24-1,TGTGCCACCAGTCTCGCAGGGGGTGAGACCCAGTACTTC,CATSLAGGETQYF
NA,TRBJ1-2,15,NA,TRBV16,TGTGCCAGCAGCCAATCTGTGGCAGGCCCCCATGGCTACACCTTC,CASSQSVAGPHGYTF
TRBD2,TRBJ2-3,17,NA,TRBV7-3,TGTGCCAGCAGCTCATCCCTTAGCGGGAGTGGCACAGATACGCAGTATTTT,CASSSSLSGSGTDTQYF
TRBD1,TRBJ2-1,14,NA,TRBV27,TGTGCCAGCAGCCCGGACAGGGGCTACAATGAGCAGTTCTTC,CASSPDRGYNEQFF
NA,TRBJ1-5,16,NA,TRBV6-5,TGTGCCAGCAGTTACTCCTTCGACAGAAGCAATCAGCCCCAGCATTTT,CASSYSFDRSNQPQHF
TRBD1,TRBJ2-1,15,once,TRBV27,TGTGCCAGCAGTTACAGGGGCCTCTCCTACAATGAGCAGTTCTTC,CASSYRGLSYNEQFF
NA,TRBJ1-6,15,NA,TRBV2,TGTGCCAGCAGTCCGACAGGAAATTATAATTCACCCCTCCACTTT,CASSPTGNYNSPLHF
TRBD1,TRBJ2-7,14,NA,TRBV6-5,TGTGCCAGCAGTTTTATAGGACAGGGTTCCGAGCAGTACTTC,CASSFIGQGSEQYF
NA,TRBJ2-7,12,NA,TRBV6-5,TGTGCCAGCAGTTACGGGCGGGACGAGCAGTACTTC,CASSYGRDEQYF
TRBD1,TRBJ2-7,14,NA,TRBV18,TGTGCCAGCTCACCCCGGGACAGGGACTACGAGCAGTACTTC,CASSPRDRDYEQYF
TRBD2,TRBJ2-5,15,NA,TRBV5-1,TGCGCCAGCAGCTTCGGGACTAGCGGGACCGAGACCCAGTACTTC,CASSFGTSGTETQYF
TRBD1,TRBJ1-1,14,NA,TRBV9,TGTGCCAGCAGCGTAGTTACAGGGGGCACTGAAGCTTTCTTT,CASSVVTGGTEAFF
NA,TRBJ2-1,13,NA,TRBV27,TGTGCCAGCAGTTTAACCAACCAGCGGCCGCAGTTCTTC,CASSLTNQRPQFF
TRBD1,TRBJ2-7,13,once,TRBV4-2,TGTGCCAGCAGCCAAGGCCCAGACAGGGGGCAAAACTTC,CASSQGPDRGQNF
TRBD1,TRBJ1-4,14,NA,TRBV10-3,TGTGCCATCAGCGGGACAGCAACTAATGAAAAACTGTTTTTT,CAISGTATNEKLFF
TRBD1,TRBJ2-7,14,NA,TRBV28,TGTGCCAGCAGTTTAGACAGGGGGACCCACGAGCAGTACTTC,CASSLDRGTHEQYF
NA,TRBJ2-5,21,few,TRBV21-1,TGTGCCAGCAGCAAAGAGAATGGGAGGACTAGCGGGAGGAAGATTGGGGAGACCCAGTACTTC,CASSKENGRTSGRKIGETQYF
NA,TRBJ1-1,14,NA,TRBV6-5,TGTGCCAGCACTCCGGGACACTCGAACACTGAAGCTTTCTTT,CASTPGHSNTEAFF
TRBD1,TRBJ2-7,15,NA,TRBV5-4,TGTGCCAGCAGCCCAAACGGACAGGGGGCCTACGAGCAGTACTTC,CASSPNGQGAYEQYF
TRBD2,TRBJ2-2,17,NA,TRBV18,TGTGCCAGCTCAGTAAGCCCGGGACTACCGAACACCGGGGAGCTGTTTTTT,CASSVSPGLPNTGELFF
NA,TRBJ1-2,12,few,TRBV7-9,TGTGCCAGTTCCCAGAGGGACTATGGCTACACCTTC,CASSQRDYGYTF
NA,TRBJ1-4,13,NA,TRBV27,TGTGCCAGCTCTGGACAGCTTAATGAAAAACTGTTTTTT,CASSGQLNEKLFF
NA,TRBJ2-7,17,NA,TRBV28,TGTGCCAGCAGTTCAGTTTTAGGGGACACGGAGGCCTACGAGCAGTACTTC,CASSSVLGDTEAYEQYF
NA,TRBJ2-1,14,NA,TRBV5-1,TGCGCCAGCAGCCAGGGACTTACCTACAATGAGCAGTTCTTC,CASSQGLTYNEQFF
TRBD1,TRBJ1-1,15,NA,TRBV5-1,TGCGCCAGCACCCGAGACAGGGGGCTTGACACTGAAGCTTTCTTT,CASTRDRGLDTEAFF
TRBD2,TRBJ2-2,15,NA,TRBV6-5,TGTGCCAGCAGTTACGGGCTGGTAGCGGGCGGGGAGCTGTTTTTT,CASSYGLVAGGELFF
NA,TRBJ2-5,14,NA,TRBV6-5,TGTGCCAGCAGTCACCGGGGAATGCGAGAGACCCAGTACTTC,CASSHRGMRETQYF
TRBD1,TRBJ2-2,17,NA,TRBV6-2/TRBV6-3,TGTGCCAGCAGTTTCCGTGGACAGGGGACGATCACCGGGGAGCTGTTTTTT,CASSFRGQGTITGELFF
TRBD2,TRBJ2-2,15,NA,TRBV7-3,TGTGCCAGCAGCCCTAGCGGGACTAACACCGGGGAGCTGTTTTTT,CASSPSGTNTGELFF
NA,TRBJ1-4,14,NA,TRBV2,TGTGCCAGCAGTGACAGGGCAACTAATGAAAAACTGTTTTTT,CASSDRATNEKLFF
NA,TRBJ1-1,12,NA,TRBV2,TGTGCCAGCAGCGCGAGGAACACTGAAGCTTTCTTT,CASSARNTEAFF
NA,TRBJ1-6,15,NA,TRBV6-5,TGTGCCAGCAACAGGGATGGGTCCTATAATTCACCCCTCCACTTT,CASNRDGSYNSPLHF
NA,TRBJ1-4,15,NA,TRBV28,TGTGCCAGCAGTTTATACCGCGAGGCTAATGAAAAACTGTTTTTT,CASSLYREANEKLFF
TRBD2,TRBJ2-2,17,NA,TRBV7-3,TGTGCCAGCAGCCCACGTCCTAGCGGGAGGGCCGCCGGGGAGCTGTTTTTT,CASSPRPSGRAAGELFF
NA,TRBJ1-4,14,NA,TRBV21-1,TGTGCCAGCAGCAAGGACAGGGATAATGAAAAACTGTTTTTT,CASSKDRDNEKLFF
NA,TRBJ1-1,16,NA,TRBV7-2,TGTGCCAGCAGCTTGGGGTTGGGGCAGTTGAACACTGAAGCTTTCTTT,CASSLGLGQLNTEAFF
NA,TRBJ1-1,16,NA,TRBV5-6,TGTGCCAGCAGCTTGGCCGCCAGTTCTTCTGCCACTGAAGCTTTCTTT,CASSLAASSSATEAFF
NA,TRBJ1-1,15,NA,TRBV5-1,TGCGCCAGCAGCTTGGTGTCAGGGCTGGTCACTGAAGCTTTCTTT,CASSLVSGLVTEAFF
TRBD2,TRBJ2-5,17,NA,TRBV7-3,TGTGCCAGCAGCTTACTGGGGACTAGCGGGATGGGCGAGACCCAGTACTTC,CASSLLGTSGMGETQYF
NA,TRBJ1-4,14,NA,TRBV19,TGTGCCAGTAGAGACAGAACAACTAATGAAAAACTGTTTTTT,CASRDRTTNEKLFF
NA,TRBJ2-7,14,NA,TRBV11-2,TGTGCCAGCAGCTTGGGACTGGGTGCCTACGAGCAGTACTTC,CASSLGLGAYEQYF
TRBD1,TRBJ2-1,14,NA,TRBV27,TGTGCCAGCAGTCAGCAGGGGGCGGACAATGAGCAGTTCTTC,CASSQQGADNEQFF
TRBD2,TRBJ2-7,13,NA,TRBV19,TGTGCCAGTAGTAGGCGGGGGGCGCTCGAGCAGTACTTC,CASSRRGALEQYF
TRBD1,TRBJ2-1,15,NA,TRBV5-1,TGCGCCAGCAGCTGGGGACAGGTCTCCTACAATGAGCAGTTCTTC,CASSWGQVSYNEQFF
NA,TRBJ2-7,14,once,TRBV3-1/TRBV3-2,TGTGCCAGCAGCCAAGATTACGGTCTGTACGAGCAGTACTTC,CASSQDYGLYEQYF
TRBD2,TRBJ2-1,15,NA,TRBV5-6,TGTGCCAGCAGCTTGGGGCTAGCGGGTTACAATGAGCAGTTCTTC,CASSLGLAGYNEQFF
NA,TRBJ1-1,14,few,TRBV28,TGTGCCAGCAGCTCTTACGGTCATGCCACTGAAGCTTTCTTT,CASSSYGHATEAFF
TRBD2,TRBJ2-1,13,NA,TRBV24-1,TGTGCCACCAGTGGCGGGAGTTCGGATGAGCAGTTCTTC,CATSGGSSDEQFF
TRBD1,TRBJ2-3,14,NA,TRBV7-2,TGTGCCAGCAGCTCAGGGACAGGGGGGGATACGCAGTATTTT,CASSSGTGGDTQYF
NA,TRBJ1-1,14,NA,TRBV2,TGTGCCAGCAGTCTAAGCTACGGGAACACTGAAGCTTTCTTT,CASSLSYGNTEAFF
TRBD2,TRBJ2-1,16,NA,TRBV5-4,TGTGCCAGCAGCTTGGGAAGCGGGGGGGAGTACAATGAGCAGTTCTTC,CASSLGSGGEYNEQFF
TRBD2,TRBJ2-1,13,NA,TRBV24-1,TGTGCCACCGCGGCTAGCGGGAGAACTGAGCAGTTCTTC,CATAASGRTEQFF
TRBD1,TRBJ1-4,15,NA,TRBV28,TGTGCCAGCAGTTTATACCGAGGACAGGGGGAAAAACTGTTTTTT,CASSLYRGQGEKLFF